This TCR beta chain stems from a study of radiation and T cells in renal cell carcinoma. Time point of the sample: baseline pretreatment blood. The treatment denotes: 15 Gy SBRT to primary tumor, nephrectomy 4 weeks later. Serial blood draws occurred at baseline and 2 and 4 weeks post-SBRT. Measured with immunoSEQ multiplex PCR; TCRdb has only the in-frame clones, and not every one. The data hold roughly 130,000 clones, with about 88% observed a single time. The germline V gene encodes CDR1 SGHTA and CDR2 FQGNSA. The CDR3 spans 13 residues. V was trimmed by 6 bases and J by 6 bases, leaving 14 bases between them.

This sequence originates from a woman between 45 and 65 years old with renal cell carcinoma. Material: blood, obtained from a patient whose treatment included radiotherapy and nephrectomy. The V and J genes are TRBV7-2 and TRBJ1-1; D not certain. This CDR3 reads CASRSRSVPEAFF. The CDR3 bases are TGTGCCAGCAGATCACGGTCGGTTCCTGAAGCTTTCTTT.